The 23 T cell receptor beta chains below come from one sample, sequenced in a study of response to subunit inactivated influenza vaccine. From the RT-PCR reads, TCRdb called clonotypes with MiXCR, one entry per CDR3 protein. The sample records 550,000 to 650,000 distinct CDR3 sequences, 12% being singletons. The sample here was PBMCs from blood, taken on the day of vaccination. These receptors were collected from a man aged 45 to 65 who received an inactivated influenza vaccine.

The CDR3: CASSLLVAGTSTDTQYF. The CDR3 DNA reads TGTGCCAGCAGCTTACTCGTAGCGGGTACTAGCACAGATACGCAGTATTTT. The chain couples TRBV11-2 to TRBJ2-3; 7 bases agree with TRBD2. J gave up 0 bases and V 2 bases, and 8 bases lay outside the gene matches. The CDR3 has 17 amino acids. Germline-derived CDR1 and CDR2 are SGHAT and FQNNGV.

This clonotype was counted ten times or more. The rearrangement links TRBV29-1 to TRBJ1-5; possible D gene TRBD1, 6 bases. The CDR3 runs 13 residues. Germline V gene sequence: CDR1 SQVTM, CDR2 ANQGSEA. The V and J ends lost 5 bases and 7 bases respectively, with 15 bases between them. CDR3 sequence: CSVTYRDDQPQHF. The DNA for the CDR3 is TGCAGCGTTACCTACAGGGATGACCAGCCCCAGCATTTT.

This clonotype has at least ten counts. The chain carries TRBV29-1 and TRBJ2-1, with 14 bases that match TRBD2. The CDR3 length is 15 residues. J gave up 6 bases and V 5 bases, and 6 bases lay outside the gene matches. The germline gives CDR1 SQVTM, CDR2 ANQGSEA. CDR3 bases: TGCAGCGTTCGCGGGACTAGCGGGAGTCTCAATGAGCAGTTCTTC. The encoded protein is CSVRGTSGSLNEQFF.

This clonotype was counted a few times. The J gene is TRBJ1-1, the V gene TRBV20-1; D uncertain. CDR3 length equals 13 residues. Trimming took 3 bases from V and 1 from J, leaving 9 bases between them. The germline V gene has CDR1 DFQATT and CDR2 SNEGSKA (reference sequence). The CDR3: CSASARANTEAFF. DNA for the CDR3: TGCAGTGCTAGTGCACGGGCGAACACTGAAGCTTTCTTT.

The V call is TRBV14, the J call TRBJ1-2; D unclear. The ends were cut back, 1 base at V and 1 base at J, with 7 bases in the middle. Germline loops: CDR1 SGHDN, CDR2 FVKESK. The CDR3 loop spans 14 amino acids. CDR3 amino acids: CASSQAGNNYGYTF. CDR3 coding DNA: TGTGCCAGCAGCCAAGCCGGAAATAACTATGGCTACACCTTC.

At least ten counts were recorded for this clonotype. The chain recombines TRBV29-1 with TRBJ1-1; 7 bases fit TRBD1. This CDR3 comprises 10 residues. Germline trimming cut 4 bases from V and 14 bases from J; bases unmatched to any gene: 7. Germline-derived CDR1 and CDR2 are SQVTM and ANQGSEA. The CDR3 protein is CSVGQGLAFF. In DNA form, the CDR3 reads TGCAGCGTTGGACAGGGTTTGGCCTTCTTT. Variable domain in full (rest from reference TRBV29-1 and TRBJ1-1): SAVISQKPSRDICQRGTSLTIQCQVDSQVTMMFWYRQQPGQSLTLIATANQGSEATYESGFVIDKFPISRPNLTFSTLTVSNMSPEDSSIYLCSVGQGLAFFGQGTRLTVV.

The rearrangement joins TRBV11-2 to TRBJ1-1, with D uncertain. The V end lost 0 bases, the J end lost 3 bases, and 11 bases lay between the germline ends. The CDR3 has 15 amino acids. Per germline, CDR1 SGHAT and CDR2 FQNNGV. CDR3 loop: CASSLEAMLDTEAFF. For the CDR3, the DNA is TGTGCCAGCAGCTTAGAGGCCATGTTGGACACTGAAGCTTTCTTT. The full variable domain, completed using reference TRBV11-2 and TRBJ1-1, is EAGVAQSPRYKIIEKRQSVAFWCNPISGHATLYWYQQILGQGPKLLIQFQNNGVVDDSQLPKDRFSAERLKGVDSTLKIQPAKLEDSAVYLCASSLEAMLDTEAFFGQGTRLTVV.

CDR3 residues: CASSQDTSRAGAPETQYF. The CDR3 DNA reads as TGTGCCAGCAGCCAAGATACGAGTCGGGCGGGAGCCCCAGAGACCCAGTACTTC. The V call is TRBV3-1, the J call TRBJ2-5; 7 bases line up with TRBD2. Per germline, CDR1 LGHDT and CDR2 YNNKEL (reference sequence). The CDR3 length is 18 residues. The J segment lost 4 bases and the V segment lost 0 bases, leaving 14 bases of the junction unmatched.

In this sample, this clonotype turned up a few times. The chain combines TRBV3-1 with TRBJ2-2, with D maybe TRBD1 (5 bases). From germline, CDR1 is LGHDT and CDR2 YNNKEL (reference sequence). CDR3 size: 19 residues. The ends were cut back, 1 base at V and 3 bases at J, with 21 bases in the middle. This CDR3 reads CASSQVLRWGPVDTGELFF. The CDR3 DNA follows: TGTGCCAGCAGCCAAGTCCTTAGGTGGGGCCCCGTGGACACCGGGGAGCTGTTTTTT. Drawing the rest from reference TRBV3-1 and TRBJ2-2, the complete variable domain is DTAVSQTPKYLVTQMGNDKSIKCEQNLGHDTMYWYKQDSKKFLKIMFSYNNKELIINETVPNRFSPKSPDKAHLNLHINSLELGDSAVYFCASSQVLRWGPVDTGELFFGEGSRLTVL.

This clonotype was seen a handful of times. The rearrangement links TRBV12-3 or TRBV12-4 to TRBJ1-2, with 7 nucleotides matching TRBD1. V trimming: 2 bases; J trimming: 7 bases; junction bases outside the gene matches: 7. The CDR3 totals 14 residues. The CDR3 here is CASSLRQGVAGYTF. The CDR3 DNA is TGTGCCAGCAGTTTAAGGCAGGGGGTAGCTGGCTACACCTTC.

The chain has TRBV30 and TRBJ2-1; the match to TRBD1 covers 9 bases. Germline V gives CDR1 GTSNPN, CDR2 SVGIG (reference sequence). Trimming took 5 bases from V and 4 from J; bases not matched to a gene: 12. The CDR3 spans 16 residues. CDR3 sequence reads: CAWGNRGLAPYNEQFF. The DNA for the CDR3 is TGTGCCTGGGGAAACAGGGGGCTGGCCCCTTACAATGAGCAGTTCTTC.

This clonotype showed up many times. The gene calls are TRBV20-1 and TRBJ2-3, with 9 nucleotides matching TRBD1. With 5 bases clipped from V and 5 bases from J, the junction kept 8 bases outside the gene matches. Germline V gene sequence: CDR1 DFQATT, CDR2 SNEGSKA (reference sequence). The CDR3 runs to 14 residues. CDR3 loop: CSAGNRGHGDTQYF. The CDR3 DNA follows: TGCAGTGCTGGAAACAGGGGGCACGGAGATACGCAGTATTTT.

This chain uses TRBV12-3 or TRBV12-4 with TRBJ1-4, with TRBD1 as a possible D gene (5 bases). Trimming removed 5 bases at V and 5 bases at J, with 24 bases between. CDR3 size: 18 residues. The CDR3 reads CASSPGGGRRRVNEKLFF. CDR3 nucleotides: TGTGCCAGCAGTCCCGGCGGGGGGAGGAGGAGGGTAAATGAAAAACTGTTTTTT.

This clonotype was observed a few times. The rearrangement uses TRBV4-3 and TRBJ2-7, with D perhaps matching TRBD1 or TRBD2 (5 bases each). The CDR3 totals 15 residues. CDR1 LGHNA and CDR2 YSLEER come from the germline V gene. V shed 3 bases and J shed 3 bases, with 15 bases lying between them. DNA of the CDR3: TGCGCCAGCAGCCATCCGGGACGCCGAAGCTACGAGCAGTACTTC. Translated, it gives CASSHPGRRSYEQYF.

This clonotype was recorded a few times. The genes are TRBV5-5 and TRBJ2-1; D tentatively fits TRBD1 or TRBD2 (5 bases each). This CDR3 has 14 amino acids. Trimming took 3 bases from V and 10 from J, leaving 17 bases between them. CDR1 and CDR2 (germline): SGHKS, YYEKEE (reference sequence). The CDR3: CASSSGTEFGEQFF. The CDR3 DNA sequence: TGTGCCAGCAGCTCTGGGACCGAGTTCGGGGAGCAGTTCTTC.

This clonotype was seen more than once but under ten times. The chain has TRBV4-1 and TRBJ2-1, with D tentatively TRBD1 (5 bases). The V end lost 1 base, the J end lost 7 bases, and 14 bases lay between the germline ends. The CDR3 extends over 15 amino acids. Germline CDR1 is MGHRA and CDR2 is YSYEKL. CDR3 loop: CASSQGQGAGNEQFF. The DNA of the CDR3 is TGCGCCAGCAGCCAAGGGCAGGGCGCTGGGAATGAGCAGTTCTTC.

This CDR3 is CAWTVANTGELFF. CDR3 coding DNA: TGTGCCTGGACAGTGGCGAACACCGGGGAGCTGTTTTTT. The chain carries TRBV30 and TRBJ2-2; D gene uncertain. The CDR3 runs 13 residues. Trimming took 4 bases from V and 0 from J, leaving 6 bases between them. In germline, CDR1 is GTSNPN, CDR2 SVGIG (reference sequence).

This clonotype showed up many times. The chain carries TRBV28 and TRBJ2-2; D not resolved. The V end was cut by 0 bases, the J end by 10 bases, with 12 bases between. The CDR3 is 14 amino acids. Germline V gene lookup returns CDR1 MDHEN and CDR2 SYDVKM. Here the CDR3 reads CASSLWGDNAELFF. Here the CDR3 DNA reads TGTGCCAGCAGTTTATGGGGTGATAACGCGGAGCTGTTTTTT.

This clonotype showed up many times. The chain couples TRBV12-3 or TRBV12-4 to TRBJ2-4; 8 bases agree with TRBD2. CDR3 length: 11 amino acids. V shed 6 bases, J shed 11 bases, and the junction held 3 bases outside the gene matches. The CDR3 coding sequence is TGTGCCAGCAGCATCGGGGGGGTTCAGTACTTC. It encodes CASSIGGVQYF.

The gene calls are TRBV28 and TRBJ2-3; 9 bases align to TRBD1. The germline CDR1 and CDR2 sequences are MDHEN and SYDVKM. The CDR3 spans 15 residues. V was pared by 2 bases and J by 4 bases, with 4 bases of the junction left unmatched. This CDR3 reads CASSLGQGFADTQYF. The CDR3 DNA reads TGTGCCAGCAGTTTAGGACAGGGGTTCGCAGATACGCAGTATTTT.

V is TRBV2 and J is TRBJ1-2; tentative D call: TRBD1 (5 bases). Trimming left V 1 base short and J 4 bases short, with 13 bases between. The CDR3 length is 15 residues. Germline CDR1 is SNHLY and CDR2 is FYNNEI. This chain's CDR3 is CASSEDMGEVYGYTF. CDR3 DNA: TGTGCCAGCAGTGAAGATATGGGGGAAGTCTATGGCTACACCTTC.

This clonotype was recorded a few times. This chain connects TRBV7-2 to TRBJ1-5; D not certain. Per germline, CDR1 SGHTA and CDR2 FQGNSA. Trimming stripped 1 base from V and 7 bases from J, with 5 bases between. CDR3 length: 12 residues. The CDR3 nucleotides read TGTGCCAGCAGCTTAGAAATCCAGCCCCAGCATTTT. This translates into CASSLEIQPQHF. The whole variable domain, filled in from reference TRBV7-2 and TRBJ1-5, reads GAGVSQSPSNKVTEKGKDVELRCDPISGHTALYWYRQSLGQGLEFLIYFQGNSAPDKSGLPSDRFSAERTGGSVSTLTIQRTQQEDSAVYLCASSLEIQPQHFGDGTRLSIL.

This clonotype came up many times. As DNA, the CDR3 is TGTGCCAGCACCCCGAGCCTGCTGGGCAATCAGCCCCAGCATTTT. The encoded protein is CASTPSLLGNQPQHF. This sequence joins TRBV7-2 and TRBJ1-5; unclear D gene. The CDR3 runs to 15 residues. CDR1 and CDR2 (germline): SGHTA, FQGNSA. Between the trimmed V and J ends, which lost 7 bases and 2 bases, there was a span of 15 bases.